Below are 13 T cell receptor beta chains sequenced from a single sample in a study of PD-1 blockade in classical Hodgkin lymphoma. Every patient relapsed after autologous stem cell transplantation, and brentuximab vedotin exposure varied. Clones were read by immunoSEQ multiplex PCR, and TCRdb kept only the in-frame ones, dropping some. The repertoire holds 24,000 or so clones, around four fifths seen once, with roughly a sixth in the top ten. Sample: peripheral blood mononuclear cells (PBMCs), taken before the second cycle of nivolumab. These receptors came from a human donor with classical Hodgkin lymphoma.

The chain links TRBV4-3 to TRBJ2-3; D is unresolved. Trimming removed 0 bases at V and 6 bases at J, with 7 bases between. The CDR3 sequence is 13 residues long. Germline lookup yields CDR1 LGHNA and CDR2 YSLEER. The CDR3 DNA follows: TGCGCCAGCAGCCAAGACCTTCCCGATACGCAGTATTTT. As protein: CASSQDLPDTQYF.

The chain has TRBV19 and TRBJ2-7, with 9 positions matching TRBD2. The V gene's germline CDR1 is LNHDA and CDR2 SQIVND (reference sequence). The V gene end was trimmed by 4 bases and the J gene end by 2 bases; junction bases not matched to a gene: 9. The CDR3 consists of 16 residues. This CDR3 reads CASSTLGLAQTYEQYF. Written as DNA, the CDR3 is TGTGCCAGTAGTACTCTAGGACTAGCGCAAACCTACGAGCAGTACTTC.

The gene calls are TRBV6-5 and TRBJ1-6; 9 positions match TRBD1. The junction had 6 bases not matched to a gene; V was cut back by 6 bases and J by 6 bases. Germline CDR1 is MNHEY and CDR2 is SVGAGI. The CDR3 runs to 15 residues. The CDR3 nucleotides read TGTGCCAGCAGACGGACAGGGGTGAGTAATTCACCCCTCCACTTT. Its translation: CASRRTGVSNSPLHF.

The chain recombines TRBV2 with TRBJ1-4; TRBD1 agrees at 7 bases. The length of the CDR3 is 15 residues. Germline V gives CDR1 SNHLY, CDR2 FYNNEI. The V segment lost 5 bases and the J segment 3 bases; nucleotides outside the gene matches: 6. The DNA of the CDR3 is TGTGCCAGCAGTTCCCCCGGGACAGCTAATGAAAAACTGTTTTTT. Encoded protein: CASSSPGTANEKLFF. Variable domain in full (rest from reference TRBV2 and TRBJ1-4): EPEVTQTPSHQVTQMGQEVILRCVPISNHLYFYWYRQILGQKVEFLVSFYNNEISEKSEIFDDQFSVERPDGSNFTLKIRSTKLEDSAMYFCASSSPGTANEKLFFGSGTQLSVL.

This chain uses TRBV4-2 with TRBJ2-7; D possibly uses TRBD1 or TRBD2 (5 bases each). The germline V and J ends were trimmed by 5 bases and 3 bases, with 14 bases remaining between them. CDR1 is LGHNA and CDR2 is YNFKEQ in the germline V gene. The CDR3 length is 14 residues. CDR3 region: CASSWDGPLYEQYF. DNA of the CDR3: TGTGCCAGCAGCTGGGACGGCCCACTCTACGAGCAGTACTTC.

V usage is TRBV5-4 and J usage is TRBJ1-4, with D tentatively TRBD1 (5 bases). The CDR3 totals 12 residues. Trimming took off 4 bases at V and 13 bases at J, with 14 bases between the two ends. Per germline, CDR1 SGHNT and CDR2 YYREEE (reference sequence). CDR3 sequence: CASSTPGRRLFF. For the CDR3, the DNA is TGTGCCAGCAGCACACCGGGACGCCGACTGTTTTTT.

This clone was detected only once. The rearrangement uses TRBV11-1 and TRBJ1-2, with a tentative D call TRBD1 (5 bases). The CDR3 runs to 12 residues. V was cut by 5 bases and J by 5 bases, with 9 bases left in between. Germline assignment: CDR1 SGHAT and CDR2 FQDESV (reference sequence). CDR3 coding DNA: TGTGCCAGCAGCAAGGGGCTGTATGGCTACACCTTC. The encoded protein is CASSKGLYGYTF.

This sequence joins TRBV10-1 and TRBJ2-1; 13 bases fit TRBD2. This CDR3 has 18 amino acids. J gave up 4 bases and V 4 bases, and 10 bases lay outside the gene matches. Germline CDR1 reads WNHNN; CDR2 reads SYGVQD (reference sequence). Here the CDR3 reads CASSGTSGGSPSYNEQFF. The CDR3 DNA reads TGCGCCAGCAGTGGGACTAGCGGGGGTTCTCCCAGTTACAATGAGCAGTTCTTC.

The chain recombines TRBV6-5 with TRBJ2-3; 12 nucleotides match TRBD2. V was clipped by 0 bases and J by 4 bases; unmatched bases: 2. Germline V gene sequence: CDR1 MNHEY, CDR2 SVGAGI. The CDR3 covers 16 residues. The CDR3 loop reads CASSYSASGRADTQYF. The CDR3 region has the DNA TGTGCCAGCAGTTACTCCGCTAGCGGGAGGGCAGATACGCAGTATTTT.

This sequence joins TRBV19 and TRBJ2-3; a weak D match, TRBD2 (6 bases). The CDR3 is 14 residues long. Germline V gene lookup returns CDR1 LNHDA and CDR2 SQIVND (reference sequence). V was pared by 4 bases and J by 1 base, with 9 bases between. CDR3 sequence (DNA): TGTGCCAGTAGTACGGGACTCGGCACAGATACGCAGTATTTT. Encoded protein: CASSTGLGTDTQYF.

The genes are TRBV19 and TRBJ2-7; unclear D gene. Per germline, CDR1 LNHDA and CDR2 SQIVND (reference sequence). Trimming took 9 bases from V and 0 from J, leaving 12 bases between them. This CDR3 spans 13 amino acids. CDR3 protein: CASGVGPSYEQYF. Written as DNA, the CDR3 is TGTGCCAGCGGTGTCGGCCCCTCCTACGAGCAGTACTTC.

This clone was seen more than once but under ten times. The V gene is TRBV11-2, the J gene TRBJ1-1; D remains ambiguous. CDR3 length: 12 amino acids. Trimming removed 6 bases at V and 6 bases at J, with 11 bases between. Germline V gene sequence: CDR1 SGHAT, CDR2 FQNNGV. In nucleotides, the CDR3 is TGTGCCAGCAGTCCGGACGCATCTGAAGCTTTCTTT. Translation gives CASSPDASEAFF.

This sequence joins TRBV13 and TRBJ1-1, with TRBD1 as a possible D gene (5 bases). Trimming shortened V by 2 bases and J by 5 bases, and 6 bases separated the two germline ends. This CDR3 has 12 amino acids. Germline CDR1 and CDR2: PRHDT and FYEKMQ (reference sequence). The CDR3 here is CASSLRGTEAFF. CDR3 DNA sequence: TGTGCCAGCAGCTTACGGGGGACTGAAGCTTTCTTT. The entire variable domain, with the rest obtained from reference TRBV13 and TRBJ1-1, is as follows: AAGVIQSPRHLIKEKRETATLKCYPIPRHDTVYWYQQGPGQDPQFLISFYEKMQSDKGSIPDRFSAQQFSDYHSELNMSSLELGDSALYFCASSLRGTEAFFGQGTRLTVV.